This TCR beta chain was observed in a study of blood T cell repertoires in COVID-19. The cohort comprised adults aged 18 to 89 years residing in approximately 25 US areas. Cohorts were determined from participant-reported clinical history. Two negative PCRs, clearance, or symptom resolution were required of recovered Cohort 3 donors. Only in-frame clones appear in the TCRdb table, and some are missing; sequencing was by immunoSEQ multiplex PCR. The table lists fewer than 350,000 clones, 85% of them singletons. Germline-derived CDR1 and CDR2 are KGHSH and LQKENI. V was trimmed by 2 bases and J by 8 bases, leaving 9 bases between them. CDR3 length equals 13 residues.

Sequencing was done on a sample of PBMCs or T cells enriched from blood (not recorded which). The sequence derives from a woman aged 45-60 years who had recovered from COVID-19. The chain uses TRBV18 and TRBJ1-4; D is undetermined. CDR3 sequence (DNA): TGTGCCAGCTCACCAGGGCAGCAGGAAAAACTGTTTTTT. This gives the protein CASSPGQQEKLFF. The complete variable domain, with remaining parts taken from reference TRBV18 and TRBJ1-4, reads NAGVMQNPRHLVRRRGQEARLRCSPMKGHSHVYWYRQLPEEGLKFMVYLQKENIIDESGMPKERFSAEFPKEGPSILRIQQVVRGDSAAYFCASSPGQQEKLFFGSGTQLSVL.